The T cell receptor (beta chain) described here comes from a study of cytomegalovirus exposure and HLA in healthy donors. Study-wide context: Most donors, about 82% of roughly 400 genotyped, fell in the Caucasian-associated ancestry cluster. Overall study results and limits: Earlier analysis yielded a pattern in which most TCR beta V segments were productive about 90% or about 30% of the time.

Germline-derived CDR1 and CDR2 are MGHRA and YSYEKL. The CDR3 covers 17 residues. V was shortened by 4 bases and J by 0 bases, with 18 bases between the two germline ends. Remarks on this clone: Its antigen is unidentified.

PCR employed 60 Vbeta and 13 Jbeta primers. TCRdb keeps only in-frame clones here, not all; method: immunoSEQ multiplex PCR. The repertoire holds tens of thousands of clones, with approximately 7.7% as singletons. The chain links TRBV4-1 to TRBJ1-1; perhaps TRBD1 as D (5 bases). Source material: PBMCs. This sequence originates from a man between 45 and 60 years old in good health and CMV-seronegative. CDR3 DNA sequence: TGCGCCAGCAGCCTAGGGGCCCAAACTGGGTTGAACACTGAAGCTTTCTTT. It specifies CASSLGAQTGLNTEAFF.